Below are 12 T cell receptor beta chains sequenced from a single sample in a study of blood T cell repertoires in COVID-19. TCRdb's copy holds only in-frame clones and misses some; the assay was immunoSEQ multiplex PCR. Among almost 200,000 clones listed, more than 80% were seen once. Input material: PBMCs or T cells enriched from blood (not recorded which). Receptors originate from a woman under 30 who had recovered from COVID-19.

V is TRBV10-2 and J is TRBJ2-2; a weak D match, TRBD1 (6 bases). This CDR3 spans 14 amino acids. The V end was cut by 8 bases, the J end by 10 bases, with 20 bases between. Germline CDR1 is WSHSY and CDR2 is SAAADI. The CDR3 here is CASHPGDLSEELFF. CDR3 nucleotides: TGCGCCAGCCACCCAGGGGACCTATCCGAGGAGCTGTTTTTT.

The CDR3: CSVESWDRSYGYTF. The DNA of the CDR3 is TGCAGCGTTGAATCGTGGGACAGGAGCTATGGCTACACCTTC. J is TRBJ1-2 and V is TRBV29-1, with 8 nucleotides matching TRBD1. In germline, CDR1 is SQVTM, CDR2 ANQGSEA. The length of the CDR3 is 14 residues. V trimming: 2 bases; J trimming: 4 bases; junction bases outside the gene matches: 6.

J is TRBJ2-7 and V is TRBV14, with 8 bases identical to TRBD1. With 0 bases clipped from V and 5 bases from J, the junction kept 0 bases outside the gene matches. This CDR3 spans 13 amino acids. Germline V gives CDR1 SGHDN, CDR2 FVKESK. The chain's CDR3 is CASSQDRGHEQYF. The DNA for the CDR3 is TGTGCCAGCAGCCAAGACAGGGGGCACGAGCAGTACTTC.

V usage is TRBV30 and J usage is TRBJ1-5; 8 nucleotides match TRBD1. Trimming cost V 2 bases and J 4 bases; bases outside gene matches: 10. The CDR3 runs 16 residues. Germline assignment: CDR1 GTSNPN and CDR2 SVGIG (reference sequence). CDR3 DNA sequence: TGTGCCTGGAGTCGCCCGGGCAGGGGGCGAAATCAGCCCCAGCATTTT. It yields the protein CAWSRPGRGRNQPQHF.

The V gene is TRBV9, the J gene TRBJ2-1; 8 bases are shared with TRBD1. The CDR3 has 17 residues. V lost 2 bases, J lost 7 bases, and 14 bases stayed unmatched. The germline CDR1 and CDR2 sequences are SGDLS and YYNGEE. CDR3 nucleotide sequence: TGTGCCAGCAGCGTGAGGTCGCTCCAGGGGGCCTGGAATGAGCAGTTCTTC. It yields the protein CASSVRSLQGAWNEQFF.

The rearrangement links TRBV7-2 to TRBJ1-5; TRBD1 agrees at 10 bases. The CDR3 consists of 15 residues. V was clipped by 5 bases and J by 7 bases; unmatched bases: 8. The germline CDR1 and CDR2 sequences are SGHTA and FQGNSA. CDR3 amino acids: CASSPRQGAGQPQHF. CDR3 nucleotide sequence: TGTGCCAGCAGCCCGAGACAGGGGGCAGGGCAGCCCCAGCATTTT.

This chain joins TRBV12-5 and TRBJ2-5; D not resolved. V was pared by 6 bases and J by 3 bases, with 5 bases between. The CDR3 totals 11 residues. Germline V lookup: CDR1 LGHNT, CDR2 FRNRAP. The CDR3 region has the DNA TGTGCTAGTGGGCAGGAAGAGACCCAGTACTTC. Protein product: CASGQEETQYF. The full variable domain, completed using reference TRBV12-5 and TRBJ2-5, is DARVTQTPRHKVTEMGQEVTMRCQPILGHNTVFWYRQTMMQGLELLAYFRNRAPLDDSGMPKDRFSAEMPDATLATLKIQPSEPRDSAVYFCASGQEETQYFGPGTRLLVL.

V usage is TRBV21-1 and J usage is TRBJ1-2. TRBV21-1 constitutes a pseudogene. The CDR3 sequence is 13 residues long. DNA for the CDR3: TGTGCCAGCACGAGGGACTGTAACTATGGCTACACCTTC. Protein sequence: CASTRDCNYGYTF.

This sequence joins TRBV7-2 and TRBJ2-7, with D possibly being TRBD2 (5 bases). CDR3 length: 12 residues. From germline, CDR1 is SGHTA and CDR2 FQGNSA. V was shortened by 3 bases and J by 3 bases, with 6 bases between the two germline ends. The CDR3 bases are TGTGCCAGCAGCTTCGACTACTACGAGCAGTACTTC. Amino acid sequence: CASSFDYYEQYF.

This clone showed up just a few times. The rearrangement links TRBV19 to TRBJ2-2, with 7 positions matching TRBD1. The germline CDR1 and CDR2 sequences are LNHDA and SQIVND (reference sequence). V was clipped by 8 bases and J by 0 bases; unmatched bases: 6. This CDR3 has 15 residues. This CDR3 is CASRLQGANTGELFF. In nucleotides, the CDR3 is TGTGCCAGTCGCCTTCAGGGGGCGAACACCGGGGAGCTGTTTTTT. The full variable domain, its missing parts supplied by reference TRBV19 and TRBJ2-2, is DGGITQSPKYLFRKEGQNVTLSCEQNLNHDAMYWYRQDPGQGLRLIYYSQIVNDFQKGDIAEGYSVSREKKESFPLTVTSAQKNPTAFYLCASRLQGANTGELFFGEGSRLTVL.

This clone appeared a few times. The V and J genes are TRBV4-2 and TRBJ1-4, with D maybe TRBD1 (5 bases). The CDR3 extends over 16 amino acids. Per the germline V gene, CDR1 is LGHNA and CDR2 is YNFKEQ. V was cut by 0 bases and J by 5 bases, with 13 bases left in between. The CDR3 DNA reads as TGTGCCAGCAGCCAAGATGGGGGGTCCCCGAATGAAAAACTGTTTTTT. It is translated as CASSQDGGSPNEKLFF.

The rearrangement uses TRBV14 and TRBJ1-4; no definite D call. Germline CDR1 is SGHDN and CDR2 is FVKESK. Trimming cost V 4 bases and J 8 bases, with 17 bases left between them. The CDR3 has 15 amino acids. Written as DNA, the CDR3 is TGTGCCAGCAGCCTCCGGTCGCCGGGAAGCGAAAAACTGTTTTTT. Protein: CASSLRSPGSEKLFF.